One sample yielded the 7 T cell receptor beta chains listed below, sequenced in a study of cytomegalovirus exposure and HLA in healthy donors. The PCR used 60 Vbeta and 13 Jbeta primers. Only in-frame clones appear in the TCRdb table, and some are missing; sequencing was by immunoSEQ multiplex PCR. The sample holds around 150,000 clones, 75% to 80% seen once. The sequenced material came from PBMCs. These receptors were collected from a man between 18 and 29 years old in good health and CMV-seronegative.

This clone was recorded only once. CDR3 in DNA: TGTGCCATCAGTGGCCCCGGGGGAGGCACTGAAGCTTTCTTT. This gives the protein CAISGPGGGTEAFF. The V call is TRBV10-3, the J call TRBJ1-1; D possibly corresponds to TRBD1 (5 bases). Trimming pared 4 bases from V and 4 bases from J, leaving 13 bases between. The CDR3 runs to 14 residues. Germline V gene data show CDR1 as ENHRY and CDR2 as SYGVKD.

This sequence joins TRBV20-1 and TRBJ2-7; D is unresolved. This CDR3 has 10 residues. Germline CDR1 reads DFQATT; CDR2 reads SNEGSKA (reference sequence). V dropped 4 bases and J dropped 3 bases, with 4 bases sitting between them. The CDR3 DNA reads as TGCAGTGCTACCCGCTACGAGCAGTACTTC. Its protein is CSATRYEQYF.

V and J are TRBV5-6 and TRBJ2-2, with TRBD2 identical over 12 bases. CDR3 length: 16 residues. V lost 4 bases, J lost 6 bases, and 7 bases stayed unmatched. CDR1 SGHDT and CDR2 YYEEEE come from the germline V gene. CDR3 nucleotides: TGTGCCAGCAGCACAACTAGCGGGAGGTGGGCCGGGGAGCTGTTTTTT. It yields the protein CASSTTSGRWAGELFF.

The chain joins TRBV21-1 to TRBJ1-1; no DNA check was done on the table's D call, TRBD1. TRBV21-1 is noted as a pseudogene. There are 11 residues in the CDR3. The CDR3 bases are TGTGCCAGCAGCAAAGGGACAGGTGATTTCTTT. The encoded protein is CASSKGTGDFF.

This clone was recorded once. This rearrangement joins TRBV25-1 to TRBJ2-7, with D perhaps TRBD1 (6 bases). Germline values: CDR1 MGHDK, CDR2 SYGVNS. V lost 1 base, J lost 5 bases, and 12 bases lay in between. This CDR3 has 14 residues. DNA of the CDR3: TGTGCCAGCAGTGAATGGCAGGGGCAACACGAGCAGTACTTC. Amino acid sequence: CASSEWQGQHEQYF.

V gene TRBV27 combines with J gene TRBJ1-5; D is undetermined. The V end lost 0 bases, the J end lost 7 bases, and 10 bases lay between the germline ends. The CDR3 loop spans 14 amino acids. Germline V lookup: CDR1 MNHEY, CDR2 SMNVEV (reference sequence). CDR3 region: CASSLSGTGQPQHF. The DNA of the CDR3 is TGTGCCAGCAGTTTATCGGGTACCGGGCAGCCCCAGCATTTT.

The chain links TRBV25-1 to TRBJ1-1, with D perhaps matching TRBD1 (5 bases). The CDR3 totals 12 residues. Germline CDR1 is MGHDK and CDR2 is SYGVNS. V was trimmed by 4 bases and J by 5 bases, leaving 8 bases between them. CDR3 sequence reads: CASSVKGTEAFF. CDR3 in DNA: TGTGCCAGCAGTGTGAAGGGGACTGAAGCTTTCTTT.